The 32 T cell receptor beta chains listed next were all sequenced from one sample in a study of T cell changes during pregnancy in multiple sclerosis. TCRdb keeps only in-frame clones here, not all; method: immunoSEQ multiplex PCR. The data hold about 99,000 clones, with around nine tenths observed a single time. The sequenced sample was peripheral blood, obtained after pregnancy. The receptors here all came from a female donor with multiple sclerosis, enrolled in a pregnancy study.

CDR3 residues: CASSAQGSWGEKLFF. For the CDR3, the DNA is TGTGCCAGCAGTGCCCAGGGTTCTTGGGGTGAAAAACTGTTTTTT. This chain links TRBV27 with TRBJ1-4, with D tentatively TRBD1 (5 bases). Germline CDR1 reads MNHEY; CDR2 reads SMNVEV (reference sequence). V dropped 5 bases and J dropped 7 bases, with 17 bases sitting between them. The CDR3 has 15 residues.

The chain joins TRBV10-3 to TRBJ2-5; D is possibly TRBD2 (5 bases). With 4 bases removed from V and 1 base from J, the gap between germline ends came to 16 bases. Germline-derived CDR1 and CDR2 are ENHRY and SYGVKD. The CDR3 is 16 residues long. The CDR3 region is CAISGEGRKFQETQYF. Here the CDR3 DNA reads TGTGCCATCAGTGGAGAGGGCCGAAAATTCCAAGAGACCCAGTACTTC.

The rearrangement joins TRBV5-8 to TRBJ1-5, with TRBD1 matching over 7 bases. The CDR3 runs 16 residues. The V gene's germline CDR1 is SGHTS and CDR2 YDEGEE. Losses at the gene ends were 0 bases for V and 3 bases for J; bases not matched to a gene: 6. The CDR3 bases are TGTGCCAGCAGCTTGGAAGCAGGGGGTTTCAATCAGCCCCAGCATTTT. This encodes CASSLEAGGFNQPQHF.

The genes are TRBV6-6 and TRBJ2-3, with D perhaps matching TRBD2 (6 bases). Germline V gives CDR1 MNHNY, CDR2 SVGAGI (reference sequence). The CDR3 consists of 16 residues. Trimming took 5 bases from V and 0 from J, leaving 15 bases between them. CDR3 sequence reads: CASSIIRGTSTDTQYF. The CDR3 DNA sequence: TGTGCCAGCAGTATCATACGGGGGACCAGCACAGATACGCAGTATTTT.

V and J are TRBV9 and TRBJ1-1; D call uncertain. V lost 0 bases to trimming and J lost 0 bases, with 9 bases between them. This CDR3 is 15 amino acids long. CDR1 is SGDLS and CDR2 is YYNGEE in the germline V gene. The CDR3 nucleotides read TGTGCCAGCAGCGTAGATATGGCAATGAACACTGAAGCTTTCTTT. This gives the protein CASSVDMAMNTEAFF.

The rearrangement joins TRBV27 to TRBJ2-6; TRBD1 matches 11 bases. V dropped 4 bases and J dropped 1; count of bases not matched to a gene: 9. This CDR3 is 19 amino acids long. Germline V CDR1 and CDR2: MNHEY, SMNVEV (reference sequence). The CDR3 sequence is CASSSTGTGGLSGANVLTF. The DNA of the CDR3 is TGTGCCAGCAGTTCGACCGGGACAGGGGGACTATCTGGGGCCAACGTCCTGACTTTC.

The chain uses TRBV5-1 and TRBJ1-4; TRBD1 agrees at 8 bases. Germline V gene sequence: CDR1 SGHRS, CDR2 YFSETQ. The junction had 5 bases not matched to a gene; V was cut back by 5 bases and J by 5 bases. The CDR3 is made up of 14 amino acids. CDR3 DNA: TGCGCCAGCAGGCCCCGGGACAGGAATGAAAAACTGTTTTTT. This encodes CASRPRDRNEKLFF.

The chain recombines TRBV27 with TRBJ2-7, with TRBD2 identical over 9 bases. CDR3 length: 17 amino acids. CDR1 and CDR2 (germline): MNHEY, SMNVEV (reference sequence). The junction had 19 bases not matched to a gene; V was cut back by 7 bases and J by 6 bases. CDR3 bases: TGTGCCAGCAAATTAAACTCGGTTGGGCGGGAGGGAACCGAGCAGTACTTC. It translates to CASKLNSVGREGTEQYF.

J is TRBJ1-2 and V is TRBV4-1; unclear D gene. V lost 0 bases, J lost 5 bases, and 10 bases lay in between. CDR3 length equals 14 residues. Germline loops: CDR1 MGHRA, CDR2 YSYEKL. As DNA, the CDR3 is TGCGCCAGCAGCCAAGAAGTCCGAACATATGGCTACACCTTC. This sequence encodes CASSQEVRTYGYTF.

This clone was detected only once. CDR3 nucleotides: TGTGCCAGCAGCTTAGCGGAGCGGGGCACAGATACGCAGTATTTT. Protein product: CASSLAERGTDTQYF. The rearrangement uses TRBV7-2 and TRBJ2-3, with a tentative D call TRBD2 (6 bases). Germline values: CDR1 SGHTA, CDR2 FQGNSA. The V end lost 0 bases, the J end lost 1 base, and 8 bases lay between the germline ends. CDR3 length: 15 residues.

Concerning this clone itself: Other nucleotide sequences from this sample produce the same CDR3. The J gene is TRBJ2-2, the V gene TRBV5-1; 7 bases match TRBD2. J was trimmed by 4 bases and V by 1 base; bases with no gene match: 1. CDR1 SGHRS and CDR2 YFSETQ come from the germline V gene. The CDR3 covers 14 residues. CDR3 residues: CASSLTGGTGELFF. The CDR3 nucleotides are TGCGCCAGCAGCTTGACGGGGGGCACCGGGGAGCTGTTTTTT.

The chain uses TRBV5-1 and TRBJ1-4, with D unclear. The CDR3 runs to 13 residues. Trimming removed 6 bases at V and 3 bases at J, with 9 bases between. Per germline, CDR1 SGHRS and CDR2 YFSETQ. For the CDR3, the DNA is TGCGCCAGCATCTGGCGGTCTAATGAAAAACTGTTTTTT. Protein sequence: CASIWRSNEKLFF.

The rearrangement joins TRBV11-1 to TRBJ1-1; perhaps TRBD1 as D (6 bases). The germline gives CDR1 SGHAT, CDR2 FQDESV (reference sequence). Trimming shortened V by 5 bases and J by 1 base, and 11 bases separated the two germline ends. The CDR3 consists of 14 residues. The CDR3 region is CASSGGHTNTEAFF. The DNA for the CDR3 is TGTGCCAGCAGCGGGGGACACACGAACACTGAAGCTTTCTTT.

This sequence joins TRBV11-2 and TRBJ1-2; maybe TRBD1 (6 bases). The CDR3 is 13 amino acids. CDR1 SGHAT and CDR2 FQNNGV come from the germline V gene. V was clipped by 1 base and J by 7 bases, with 10 bases between them. The CDR3 DNA reads as TGTGCCAGCAGCTTAGGCGGGGGCAGTGGCTACACCTTC. This codes for CASSLGGGSGYTF.

CDR3 nucleotide sequence: TGCGCCAGCGGGCAGGGGGCGCGTCCTACTGGGAATGAGCAGTTCTTC. Translation gives CASGQGARPTGNEQFF. The chain recombines TRBV5-1 with TRBJ2-1; 8 positions agree with TRBD1. The V gene end was trimmed by 7 bases and the J gene end by 7 bases; junction bases not matched to a gene: 16. This CDR3 contains 16 residues. Germline CDR1 reads SGHRS; CDR2 reads YFSETQ.

The chain carries TRBV18 and TRBJ1-1, with 9 nucleotides matching TRBD1. The V and J ends lost 3 bases and 6 bases, in that order; junction bases with no gene match: 5. Germline assignment: CDR1 KGHSH and CDR2 LQKENI. This CDR3 is 14 amino acids long. CDR3 in DNA: TGTGCCAGCTCACCGACAGGGGGGAGGGCTGAAGCTTTCTTT. Amino acid sequence: CASSPTGGRAEAFF. Variable domain in full (rest from reference TRBV18 and TRBJ1-1): NAGVMQNPRHLVRRRGQEARLRCSPMKGHSHVYWYRQLPEEGLKFMVYLQKENIIDESGMPKERFSAEFPKEGPSILRIQQVVRGDSAAYFCASSPTGGRAEAFFGQGTRLTVV.

V and J are TRBV5-1 and TRBJ2-1; the match to TRBD2 covers 8 bases. The germline CDR1 and CDR2 sequences are SGHRS and YFSETQ. J was trimmed by 1 base and V by 4 bases; bases with no gene match: 10. The CDR3 covers 17 residues. In DNA form, the CDR3 reads TGCGCCAGCAGCACCCGGATAGCGGGGCAATCCTACAATGAGCAGTTCTTC. Translation gives CASSTRIAGQSYNEQFF.

This sequence joins TRBV6-5 and TRBJ2-1; TRBD2 agrees at 9 bases. CDR3 size: 14 residues. V lost 5 bases, J lost 9 bases, and 8 bases stayed unmatched. The germline V gene has CDR1 MNHEY and CDR2 SVGAGI. CDR3: CASSRSGGEGEQFF. CDR3 DNA sequence: TGTGCCAGCAGTCGTAGCGGGGGAGAGGGTGAGCAGTTCTTC.

The rearrangement uses TRBV9 and TRBJ1-1; the D is unclear. This CDR3 comprises 14 residues. From germline, CDR1 is SGDLS and CDR2 YYNGEE. V was clipped by 0 bases and J by 1 base, with 7 bases between them. CDR3 loop: CASSVVGANTEAFF. The DNA for the CDR3 is TGTGCCAGCAGCGTAGTGGGAGCGAACACTGAAGCTTTCTTT. The variable domain in full, completed from reference TRBV9 and TRBJ1-1, reads DSGVTQTPKHLITATGQRVTLRCSPRSGDLSVYWYQQSLDQGLQFLIQYYNGEERAKGNILERFSAQQFPDLHSELNLSSLELGDSALYFCASSVVGANTEAFFGQGTRLTVV.

V usage is TRBV7-3 and J usage is TRBJ2-1; 10 bases are shared with TRBD2. Germline values: CDR1 SGHTA, CDR2 FQGTGA. The CDR3 runs to 12 residues. The trim removed 8 bases at V and 7 bases at J, leaving 2 bases unmatched. CDR3 nucleotide sequence: TGTGCCAGCTCTAGCGGGGGAAATGAGCAGTTCTTC. Amino acids: CASSSGGNEQFF.

V usage is TRBV7-8 and J usage is TRBJ2-1; TRBD2 is a possible D gene (5 bases). Germline V gene lookup returns CDR1 SGHVS and CDR2 FQNEAQ. V was trimmed by 8 bases and J by 3 bases, leaving 11 bases between them. This CDR3 comprises 13 residues. For the CDR3, the DNA is TGTGCCAGCGGGAGTCATCGCTACAATGAGCAGTTCTTC. Protein: CASGSHRYNEQFF. Full variable domain (outside the CDR3, taken from reference TRBV7-8 and TRBJ2-1): GAGVSQSPRYKVAKRGQDVALRCDPISGHVSLFWYQQALGQGPEFLTYFQNEAQLDKSGLPSDRFFAERPEGSVSTLKIQRTQQEDSAVYLCASGSHRYNEQFFGPGTRLTVL.

This clone was observed at least ten times. The gene calls are TRBV7-4 and TRBJ2-7; possibly TRBD1 for D (5 bases). The CDR3 consists of 14 residues. Trimming pared 3 bases from V and 3 bases from J, leaving 12 bases between. Germline CDR1 and CDR2: SGHVT and SQSDAQ. Written as DNA, the CDR3 is TGTGCCAGCAGCTTGCCCCCAGGGTACTACGAGCAGTACTTC. It codes for CASSLPPGYYEQYF.

The chain employs TRBV29-1 and TRBJ1-1, with D possibly being TRBD1 (6 bases). The CDR3 covers 12 residues. The V end lost 4 bases, the J end lost 5 bases, and 11 bases lay between the germline ends. Germline lookup yields CDR1 SQVTM and CDR2 ANQGSEA. CDR3 region: CSVVGARTEAFF. CDR3 nucleotide sequence: TGCAGCGTTGTGGGGGCTAGGACTGAAGCTTTCTTT.

J is TRBJ1-4 and V is TRBV7-6; D is unclear. Per germline, CDR1 SGHVS and CDR2 FNYEAQ. Trimming shortened V by 1 base and J by 0 bases, and 9 bases separated the two germline ends. This CDR3 has 16 amino acids. The CDR3 spells CASSLVAEATNEKLFF. The CDR3 nucleotides read TGTGCCAGCAGCTTAGTGGCAGAAGCAACTAATGAAAAACTGTTTTTT. Based on the CDR3 plus reference TRBV7-6 and TRBJ1-4, the full variable domain is GAGVSQSPRYKVTKRGQDVALRCDPISGHVSLYWYRQALGQGPEFLTYFNYEAQQDKSGLPNDRFSAERPEGSISTLTIQRTEQRDSAMYRCASSLVAEATNEKLFFGSGTQLSVL.

This chain links TRBV2 with TRBJ1-6; D unclear. Germline lookup yields CDR1 SNHLY and CDR2 FYNNEI. Trimming removed 6 bases from V and 0 bases from J, with 9 bases in between. The CDR3 extends over 15 amino acids. The CDR3 DNA follows: TGTGCCAGCAGAAGAGATAGCTCCTATAATTCACCCCTCCACTTT. Translated: CASRRDSSYNSPLHF.

A note on this clone: The sample contains more than one DNA sequence encoding this CDR3. Here the CDR3 reads CASSRDSSYEQYF. The CDR3 DNA reads TGTGCCAGCTCGCGGGACAGTTCCTACGAGCAGTACTTC. J is TRBJ2-7 and V is TRBV11-2; TRBD1 is a possible D gene (7 bases). The CDR3 is 13 amino acids. Germline V CDR1 and CDR2: SGHAT, FQNNGV. Trimming took 8 bases from V and 1 from J, leaving 12 bases between them.

The rearrangement links TRBV7-2 to TRBJ2-2, with 7 bases aligning to TRBD1. CDR1 is SGHTA and CDR2 is FQGNSA in the germline V gene. Trimming removed 6 bases from V and 6 bases from J; junction bases left unmatched: 7. This CDR3 comprises 14 residues. This CDR3 reads CASRRDSSSGELFF. Here the CDR3 DNA reads TGTGCCAGCAGAAGGGACAGCTCCTCCGGGGAGCTGTTTTTT.

J is TRBJ2-3 and V is TRBV27; no reliable D call. Germline-derived CDR1 and CDR2 are MNHEY and SMNVEV (reference sequence). The CDR3 totals 14 residues. V dropped 2 bases and J dropped 2 bases, with 8 bases sitting between them. The CDR3, as DNA: TGTGCCAGCAGTTTAGAACAGTCCACAGATACGCAGTATTTT. Its translation: CASSLEQSTDTQYF.

The chain couples TRBV19 to TRBJ2-1; 8 positions match TRBD2. Germline values: CDR1 LNHDA, CDR2 SQIVND (reference sequence). The CDR3 length is 16 residues. Trimming at V came to 4 bases and at J to 3 bases, leaving 8 bases not matched to a gene. CDR3 in DNA: TGTGCCAGTAGTACCACAGGCGGGGGGTACTACAATGAGCAGTTCTTC. Its translation: CASSTTGGGYYNEQFF.

This clone appeared once. The chain's CDR3 is CASRPGLTRQNEQFF. In DNA, the CDR3 is TGTGCCAGCCGCCCGGGACTAACGAGGCAGAATGAGCAGTTCTTC. V usage is TRBV6-5 and J usage is TRBJ2-1, with 7 bases matching TRBD2. Per germline, CDR1 MNHEY and CDR2 SVGAGI. The CDR3 length is 15 residues. The V segment lost 8 bases and the J segment 7 bases; nucleotides outside the gene matches: 14.

The chain recombines TRBV30 with TRBJ1-1; the match to TRBD1 covers 8 bases. V trimming: 2 bases; J trimming: 5 bases; junction bases outside the gene matches: 16. CDR1 and CDR2 (germline): GTSNPN, SVGIG (reference sequence). The length of the CDR3 is 17 residues. CDR3 protein: CAWSTDRNRGGRTEAFF. CDR3 in DNA: TGTGCCTGGAGTACCGACAGAAACAGGGGGGGGAGGACTGAAGCTTTCTTT.

By share, this clone ranks as medium-sized. The gene calls are TRBV6-5 and TRBJ1-4, with a tentative D call TRBD1 (5 bases). This CDR3 has 14 residues. The germline V gene has CDR1 MNHEY and CDR2 SVGAGI. V was trimmed by 6 bases and J by 7 bases, leaving 15 bases between them. The DNA for the CDR3 is TGTGCCAGCAGCCTCACGCAGGGAGGTGAAAAACTGTTTTTT. The encoded protein is CASSLTQGGEKLFF.